This T cell receptor (beta chain) was captured in a study of T-cell memory formation after mild COVID-19. For the study at large: Among the donors, TCR clusters were largely specific to each donor. Whole-study results and caveats: The study detected some responding clones in pre-infection memory, suggesting cross-reactive memory joined. CD4/CD8 balance held among clones contracting day 15 to 85, and later expanders leaned CD4+.

In regard to this clonotype: Its matching antigen is unknown.

CDR1 is DFQATT, CDR2 SNEGSKA, per germline (reference sequence). The V and J ends lost 0 bases and 0 bases, in that order; junction bases with no gene match: 5. This CDR3 region has 16 residues. Researchers used 5'RACE with constant-segment primers to make TCR alpha and TCR beta cDNA libraries that carry sample barcodes and UMIs. TCRdb reanalysed the 5' RACE reads using MiXCR and keeps one entry per CDR3 protein. The data contain about 340,000 distinct CDR3 sequences, 20% to 25% of them singletons. The TCR originated in a man between 18 and 35 years old who had mild COVID-19 (a few samples of this study predate the infection). Cell type and time point are not known. The sequenced sample was PBMCs or a T cell subset sorted from them (not recorded which). The chain uses TRBV20-1 and TRBJ2-7; the match to TRBD2 covers 10 bases. CDR3 sequence reads: CSARDLSGGASYEQYF. Written as DNA, the CDR3 is TGCAGTGCTAGAGATCTGAGCGGGGGGGCCTCCTACGAGCAGTACTTC.